The 8 T cell receptor beta chains in this list originate from one sample, sequenced in a study of a mutant IDH1 vaccine in newly diagnosed glioma. The protocol was immunoSEQ multiplex PCR, while the TCRdb copy is restricted to in-frame clones and leaves out a portion. The sample carries about 56,000 clones, around three quarters recorded once. The time point here: week 47, end of study. Vaccinated patients received 300 ug of mutant IDH1 20-mer peptide per dose, with topical imiquimod. Their cognate antigens are unknown. The sample in question was PBMCs, obtained from a glioma patient whose treatment included an IDH1 peptide vaccine. The receptors stem from a man aged 45 to 65 with glioma.

The chain recombines TRBV28 with TRBJ2-7, with 14 bases aligning to TRBD2. Germline CDR1 MDHEN, CDR2 SYDVKM. This CDR3 has 15 amino acids. V was clipped by 5 bases and J by 5 bases; unmatched bases: 5. CDR3 nucleotide sequence: TGTGCCAGCAGTCTAAGACTAGCGGGGGGGCACGAGCAGTACTTC. It is translated as CASSLRLAGGHEQYF.

In DNA, the CDR3 is TGTGCCACTGGTCCAGGGACACGTACCTCTGGGGCCAACGTCCTGACTTTC. Translated, it gives CATGPGTRTSGANVLTF. This sequence joins TRBV19 and TRBJ2-6; maybe TRBD1 (6 bases). V lost 10 bases, J lost 0 bases, and 19 bases lay in between. This CDR3 has 17 amino acids. Germline CDR1 and CDR2: LNHDA and SQIVND (reference sequence).

The gene calls are TRBV6-5 and TRBJ1-2, with D maybe TRBD1 (5 bases). The V gene's germline CDR1 is MNHEY and CDR2 SVGAGI. CDR3 size: 13 residues. Trimming cost V 2 bases and J 4 bases, with 8 bases left between them. The CDR3 DNA follows: TGTGCCAGCAGTTACAGGGGCCCCTATGGCTACACCTTC. Its protein product is CASSYRGPYGYTF.

To note about this clone: One junction end disagrees with the germline gene, perhaps due to a read error. This chain uses TRBV6-6 with TRBJ2-1; D not certain. Germline V CDR1 and CDR2: MNHNY, SVGAGI (reference sequence). The CDR3 totals 14 residues. Written as DNA, the CDR3 is TGCGCCAGCAGTTCGCCTGGGACCTACAATGAGCAGTTCTTC. Its protein product is CASSSPGTYNEQFF.

This rearrangement joins TRBV28 to TRBJ2-7; 7 bases are a match to TRBD1. V was clipped by 0 bases and J by 13 bases; unmatched bases: 3. From germline, CDR1 is MDHEN and CDR2 SYDVKM. This CDR3 is built from 11 residues. The DNA of the CDR3 is TGTGCCAGCAGTTTATGGGGACAGAATTACTTC. Its translation is CASSLWGQNYF.

The chain recombines TRBV19 with TRBJ2-7; 8 bases map to TRBD1. The V and J ends lost 3 bases and 3 bases, in that order; junction bases with no gene match: 4. The CDR3 runs to 14 residues. Germline V lookup: CDR1 LNHDA, CDR2 SQIVND (reference sequence). The CDR3 sequence: CASSMQGAYYEQYF. In DNA form, the CDR3 reads TGTGCCAGTAGTATGCAGGGGGCTTACTACGAGCAGTACTTC.

This clone was seen just once. This chain's CDR3 is CASSPGPSYEQYF. In nucleotides, the CDR3 is TGTGCCAGTAGCCCAGGCCCCTCCTACGAGCAGTACTTC. The chain combines TRBV19 with TRBJ2-7; the D is unclear. Trimming left V 6 bases short and J 0 bases short, with 9 bases between. The CDR3 sequence is 13 residues long. CDR1 LNHDA and CDR2 SQIVND come from the germline V gene (reference sequence).

V and J are TRBV7-9 and TRBJ2-7; 7 bases agree with TRBD1. Germline values: CDR1 SEHNR, CDR2 FQNEAQ (reference sequence). The length of the CDR3 is 13 residues. J was trimmed by 6 bases and V by 5 bases; bases with no gene match: 7. CDR3 nucleotide sequence: TGTGCCAGCAGCCCACCGACAGGGACCGAGCAGTACTTC. It codes for CASSPPTGTEQYF.